The 9 T cell receptor beta chains below come from one sample, sequenced in a study of CD8 T cells in ankylosing spondylitis. TCRdb analysed the 5' RACE reads with MiXCR anew, one entry per CDR3 protein. The table shows about 220,000 distinct CDR3 sequences, with more than 9% occurring only once. Sequenced material: blood, either unsorted or a sorted T cell fraction (not recorded which). The receptors originated from a male donor with ankylosing spondylitis or in good health (not recorded which).

The V gene is TRBV3-1, the J gene TRBJ2-6; no clear D. From germline, CDR1 is LGHDT and CDR2 YNNKEL (reference sequence). Trimming stripped 0 bases from V and 1 base from J, with 10 bases between. CDR3 length equals 17 residues. For the CDR3, the DNA is TGTGCCAGCAGCCAAGATCGGTCACAATCTGGGGCCAACGTCCTGACTTTC. It translates to CASSQDRSQSGANVLTF.

This clonotype has a handful of counts. This rearrangement joins TRBV20-1 to TRBJ1-2; 8 bases align to TRBD1. Germline V gene data show CDR1 as DFQATT and CDR2 as SNEGSKA (reference sequence). CDR3 size: 15 residues. V was pared by 0 bases and J by 4 bases, with 7 bases of the junction left unmatched. The CDR3 loop reads CSARDQGALPYGYTF. The CDR3 nucleotides read TGCAGTGCTAGAGATCAGGGGGCGTTACCCTATGGCTACACCTTC.

V usage is TRBV5-5 and J usage is TRBJ1-4; possibly TRBD1 for D (6 bases). Germline lookup yields CDR1 SGHKS and CDR2 YYEKEE (reference sequence). V was shortened by 0 bases and J by 7 bases, with 13 bases between the two germline ends. There are 15 residues in the CDR3. The CDR3 sequence is CASSLAGQGSEKLFF. CDR3 DNA sequence: TGTGCCAGCAGCTTGGCGGGCCAGGGGAGTGAAAAACTGTTTTTT.

This clonotype turned up a few times. The CDR3 DNA is TGTGCCAGCAGCTTAGGTGGACAGGGTGGGGAGACCCAGTACTTC. This gives the protein CASSLGGQGGETQYF. The rearrangement links TRBV7-2 to TRBJ2-5; 8 nucleotides agree with TRBD1. The junction had 6 bases not matched to a gene; V was cut back by 1 base and J by 5 bases. CDR1 SGHTA and CDR2 FQGNSA come from the germline V gene. The CDR3 extends over 15 amino acids. Full variable domain (rest looked up from reference TRBV7-2 and TRBJ2-5): GAGVSQSPSNKVTEKGKDVELRCDPISGHTALYWYRQSLGQGLEFLIYFQGNSAPDKSGLPSDRFSAERTGGSVSTLTIQRTQQEDSAVYLCASSLGGQGGETQYFGPGTRLLVL.

In its sample, this clonotype was seen many times. The V and J genes are TRBV5-6 and TRBJ2-3, with TRBD2 matching over 8 bases. Germline V gives CDR1 SGHDT, CDR2 YYEEEE. V shed 9 bases, J shed 6 bases, and the junction held 12 bases outside the gene matches. This CDR3 is built from 14 residues. The DNA of the CDR3 is TGTGCCACAAGCGGGGGTCTCGGAGGGGATACGCAGTATTTT. As protein: CATSGGLGGDTQYF.

The chain recombines TRBV20-1 with TRBJ2-2; D is perhaps TRBD1 or TRBD2 (5 bases each). Germline V gives CDR1 DFQATT, CDR2 SNEGSKA (reference sequence). The V end lost 1 base, the J end lost 5 bases, and 14 bases lay between the germline ends. The CDR3 runs to 15 residues. This CDR3 reads CSARGDPILTGELFF. Here the CDR3 DNA reads TGCAGTGCTAGAGGGGACCCGATTCTTACCGGGGAGCTGTTTTTT.

This clonotype occurred many times. The rearrangement uses TRBV7-9 and TRBJ1-6, with 7 nucleotides matching TRBD1. The germline V gene has CDR1 SEHNR and CDR2 FQNEAQ (reference sequence). The CDR3 is 15 amino acids. V trimming: 6 bases; J trimming: 6 bases; junction bases outside the gene matches: 8. The CDR3 sequence is CASSLQGQTNSPLHF. The CDR3 DNA follows: TGTGCCAGCAGTTTACAGGGACAGACTAATTCACCCCTCCACTTT.

This clonotype has at least ten counts. V usage is TRBV7-3 and J usage is TRBJ2-5; perhaps D is TRBD1 or TRBD2 (5 bases each). V lost 5 bases and J lost 0, with 13 bases in between. Looked up from germline, CDR1 is SGHTA and CDR2 is FQGTGA. The CDR3 is 15 residues long. The CDR3 is CASSMGRRNQETQYF. Here the CDR3 DNA reads TGTGCCAGCAGCATGGGACGGCGGAACCAAGAGACCCAGTACTTC.

This clonotype was picked up a small number of times. The chain carries TRBV7-3 and TRBJ2-2; TRBD1 is a possible D gene (6 bases). CDR1 is SGHTA and CDR2 is FQGTGA in the germline V gene. V was clipped by 5 bases and J by 4 bases, with 17 bases between them. The CDR3 covers 16 residues. CDR3 nucleotides: TGTGCCAGCAGCACCCCAACAGGGCTCGCCACCGGGGAGCTGTTTTTT. Its protein product is CASSTPTGLATGELFF.